This T cell receptor beta chain is from a study of cytomegalovirus exposure and HLA in healthy donors. General study findings and limits: Fewer N-insertions (relative to the approximately 670-donor mean) were reportedly seen in an Asian-associated ancestry cluster in a later analysis.

With 6 bases removed from V and 0 bases from J, the gap between germline ends came to 15 bases. CDR3 length equals 16 residues. Germline loops: CDR1 MNHEY, CDR2 SMNVEV (reference sequence). 13 Jbeta primers and 60 Vbeta primers were used for the PCR. Produced via immunoSEQ multiplex PCR; TCRdb's table is partial and in-frame only. The profile shows some 93,000 clones, about four fifths of them singletons. This clone was recorded only once. What it binds is unknown. This sequence originates from a woman in her forties in good health and CMV-seronegative. The chain carries TRBV27 and TRBJ2-1; weak D call: TRBD2 (5 bases). Sequenced sample: PBMCs. The CDR3 nucleotides are TGTGCCAGCAGCCGACCTAGCTCCGGCTCCTACAATGAGCAGTTCTTC. This codes for CASSRPSSGSYNEQFF.